This T cell receptor (beta chain) comes out of a study of T cells in Graves' hyperthyroidism and ophthalmopathy. The study, taken as a whole, reports: Stable hyperthyroidism was separated from ophthalmopathy by a model based on 13 V-J features. The blood repertoire included most of the expanded thyroid clonotypes above 0.001.

Patients with uncontrolled infections, other autoimmune diseases, pregnancy or lactation were excluded. The diagnostic basis comprised clinical symptoms, serum thyroxine and TRAb, thyroid ultrasound and orbital computed tomography. The CDR3 is 14 residues long. V lost 5 bases to trimming and J lost 6 bases, with 13 bases between them. Germline V gene data show CDR1 as SNHLY and CDR2 as FYNNEI. RNA transcripts yielded amplified TCR beta CDR3 regions. The HTBI primer set served for first-round RT-PCR of the TCR CDR3. TCRdb processed the multiplex PCR reads anew with MiXCR; each CDR3 protein has one entry. The sample consists of a few hundred thousand distinct CDR3 sequences, around 46% of them appearing once. The sample holds many counts of this clonotype. The target antigen is unknown.

The J gene is TRBJ2-2, the V gene TRBV2, with a weak D call TRBD2 (5 bases). The sequence was obtained from an adult woman with Graves' disease, either hyperthyroidism or ophthalmopathy (not recorded which). Sequenced: peripheral blood or thyroid tissue (not recorded which). The CDR3 DNA follows: TGTGCCAGCAGTATACTAGTACTCGCCGGGGAGCTGTTTTTT. Amino acid sequence: CASSILVLAGELFF.